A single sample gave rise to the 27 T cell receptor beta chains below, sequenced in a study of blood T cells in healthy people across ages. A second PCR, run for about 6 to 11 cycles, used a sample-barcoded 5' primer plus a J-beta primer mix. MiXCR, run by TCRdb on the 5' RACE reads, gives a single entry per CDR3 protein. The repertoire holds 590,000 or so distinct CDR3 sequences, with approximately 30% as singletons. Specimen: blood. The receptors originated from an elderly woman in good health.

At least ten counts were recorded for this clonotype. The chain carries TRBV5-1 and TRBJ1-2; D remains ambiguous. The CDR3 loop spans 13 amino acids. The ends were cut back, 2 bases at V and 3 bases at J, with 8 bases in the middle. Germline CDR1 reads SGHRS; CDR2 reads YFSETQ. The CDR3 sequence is CASSFGSHYGYTF. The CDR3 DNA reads TGCGCCAGCAGCTTCGGCAGTCACTATGGCTACACCTTC.

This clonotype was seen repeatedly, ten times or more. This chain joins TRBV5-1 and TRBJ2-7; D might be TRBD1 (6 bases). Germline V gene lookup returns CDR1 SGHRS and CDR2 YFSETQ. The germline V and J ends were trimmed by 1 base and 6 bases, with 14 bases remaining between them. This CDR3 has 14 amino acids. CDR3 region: CASSLMSTGSEQYF. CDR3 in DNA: TGCGCCAGCAGCTTGATGAGTACAGGGAGCGAGCAGTACTTC.

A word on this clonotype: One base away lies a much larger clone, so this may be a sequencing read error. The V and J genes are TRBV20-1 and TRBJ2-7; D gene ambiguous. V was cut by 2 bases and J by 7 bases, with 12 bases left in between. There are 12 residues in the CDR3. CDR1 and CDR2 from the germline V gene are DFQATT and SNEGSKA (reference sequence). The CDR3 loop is CSARSPHGEQYF. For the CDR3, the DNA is TGCAGTGCTAGAAGCCCGCACGGGGAGCAGTACTTC.

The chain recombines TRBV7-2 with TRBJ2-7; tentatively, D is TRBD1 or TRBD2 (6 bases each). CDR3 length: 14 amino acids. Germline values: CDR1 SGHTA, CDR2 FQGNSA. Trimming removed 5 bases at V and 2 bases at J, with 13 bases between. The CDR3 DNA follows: TGTGCCAGCAGCCGGGGCGGGACAACCTACGAGCAGTACTTC. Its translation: CASSRGGTTYEQYF.

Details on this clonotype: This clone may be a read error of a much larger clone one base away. This CDR3 is CASSSSGEAPPLHF. The CDR3 DNA reads as TGCGCCAGCAGCTCCTCCGGGGAGGCGCCACCCCTCCACTTT. The chain carries TRBV5-1 and TRBJ1-6; unclear D gene. Germline V gene data show CDR1 as SGHRS and CDR2 as YFSETQ. The CDR3 sequence is 14 residues long. Trimming removed 3 bases at V and 11 bases at J, with 15 bases between. Together with reference TRBV5-1 and TRBJ1-6, the CDR3 gives the full variable domain: KAGVTQTPRYLIKTRGQQVTLSCSPISGHRSVSWYQQTPGQGLQFLFEYFSETQRNKGNFPGRFSGRQFSNSRSEMNVSTLELGDSALYLCASSSSGEAPPLHFGNGTRLTVT.

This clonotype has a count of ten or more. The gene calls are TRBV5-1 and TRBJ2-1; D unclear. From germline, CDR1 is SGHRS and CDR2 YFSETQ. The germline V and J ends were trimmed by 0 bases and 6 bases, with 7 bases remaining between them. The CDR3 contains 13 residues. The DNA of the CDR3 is TGCGCCAGCAGCTTGGACATCCTCAATGAGCAGTTCTTC. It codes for CASSLDILNEQFF.

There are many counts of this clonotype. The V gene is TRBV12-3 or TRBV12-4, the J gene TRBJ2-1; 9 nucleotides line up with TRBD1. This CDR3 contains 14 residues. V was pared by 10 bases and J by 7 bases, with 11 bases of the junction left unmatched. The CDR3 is CATSRDRVGNEQFF. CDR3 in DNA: TGTGCCACTTCCCGGGACAGGGTCGGAAATGAGCAGTTCTTC.

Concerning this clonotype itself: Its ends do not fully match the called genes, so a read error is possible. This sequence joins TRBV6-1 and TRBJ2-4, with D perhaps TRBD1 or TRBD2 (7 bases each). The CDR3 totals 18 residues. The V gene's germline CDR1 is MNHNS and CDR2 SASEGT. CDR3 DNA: TGTGCCAGCGCGCCGACAGGGAGGGATCCTTTAGCCAAAAATATTCAGTACTTC. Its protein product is CASAPTGRDPLAKNIQYF.

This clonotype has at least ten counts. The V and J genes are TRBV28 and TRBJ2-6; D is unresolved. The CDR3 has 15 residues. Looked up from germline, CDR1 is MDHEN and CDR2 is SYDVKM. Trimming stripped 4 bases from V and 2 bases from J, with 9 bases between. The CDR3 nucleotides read TGTGCCAGCAGTTACTATTGGACTGGGGCCAACGTCCTGACTTTC. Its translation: CASSYYWTGANVLTF. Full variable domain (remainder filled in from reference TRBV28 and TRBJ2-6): DVKVTQSSRYLVKRTGEKVFLECVQDMDHENMFWYRQDPGLGLRLIYFSYDVKMKEKGDIPEGYSVSREKKERFSLILESASTNQTSMYLCASSYYWTGANVLTFGAGSRLTVL.

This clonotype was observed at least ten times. CDR3 DNA: TGCGCCAGCAGCCTAGGACAGGGACATATTAGCTATGGCTACACCTTC. Translated: CASSLGQGHISYGYTF. The J gene is TRBJ1-2, the V gene TRBV5-1, with 8 bases that match TRBD1. The CDR3 length is 16 residues. The V segment lost 4 bases and the J segment 4 bases; nucleotides outside the gene matches: 12. Germline-derived CDR1 and CDR2 are SGHRS and YFSETQ.

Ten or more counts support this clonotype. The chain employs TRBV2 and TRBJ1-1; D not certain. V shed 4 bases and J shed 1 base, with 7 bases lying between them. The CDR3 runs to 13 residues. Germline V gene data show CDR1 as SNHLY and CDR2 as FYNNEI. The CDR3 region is CASSAPPNTEAFF. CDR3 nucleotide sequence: TGTGCCAGCAGTGCTCCCCCGAACACTGAAGCTTTCTTT.

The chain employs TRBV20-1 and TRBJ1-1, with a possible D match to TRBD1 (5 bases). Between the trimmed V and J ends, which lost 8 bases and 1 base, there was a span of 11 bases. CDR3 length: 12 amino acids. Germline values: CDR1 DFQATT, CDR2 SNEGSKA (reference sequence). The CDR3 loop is CSCRGGNTEAFF. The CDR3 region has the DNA TGCAGTTGTCGCGGGGGGAACACTGAAGCTTTCTTT.

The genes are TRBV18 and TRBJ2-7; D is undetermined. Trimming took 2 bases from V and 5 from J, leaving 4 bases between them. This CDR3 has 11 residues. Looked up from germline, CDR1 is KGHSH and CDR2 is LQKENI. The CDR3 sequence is CASSPWDEQYF. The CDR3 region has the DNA TGTGCCAGCTCACCATGGGACGAGCAGTACTTC.

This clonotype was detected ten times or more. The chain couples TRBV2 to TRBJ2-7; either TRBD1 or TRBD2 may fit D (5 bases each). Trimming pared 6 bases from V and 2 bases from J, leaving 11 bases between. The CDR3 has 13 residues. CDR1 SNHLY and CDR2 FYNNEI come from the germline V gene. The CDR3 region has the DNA TGTGCCAGCAGCAACCAGGGACCCTACGAGCAGTACTTC. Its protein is CASSNQGPYEQYF.

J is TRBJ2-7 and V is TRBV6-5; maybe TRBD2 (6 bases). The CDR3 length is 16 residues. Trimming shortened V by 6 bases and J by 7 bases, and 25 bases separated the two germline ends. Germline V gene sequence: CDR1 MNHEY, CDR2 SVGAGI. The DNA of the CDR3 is TGTGCCAGCAGCCGCGGGGCTGGCGGAGTCTACAATGAGCAGTACTTC. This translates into CASSRGAGGVYNEQYF.

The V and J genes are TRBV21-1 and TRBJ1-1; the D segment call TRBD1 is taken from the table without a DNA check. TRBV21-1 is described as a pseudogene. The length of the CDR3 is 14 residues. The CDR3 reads CASRKGQENTEAFF. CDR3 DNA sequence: TGTGCCAGTAGAAAGGGACAGGAGAACACTGAAGCTTTCTTT.

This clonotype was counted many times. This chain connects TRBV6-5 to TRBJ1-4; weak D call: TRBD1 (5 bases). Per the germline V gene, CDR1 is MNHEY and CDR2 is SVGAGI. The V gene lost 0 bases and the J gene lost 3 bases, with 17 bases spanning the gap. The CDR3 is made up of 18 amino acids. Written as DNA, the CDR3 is TGTGCCAGCAGTTACTCGAGTATGGGGCTTTGGGCTAATGAAAAACTGTTTTTT. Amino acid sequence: CASSYSSMGLWANEKLFF.

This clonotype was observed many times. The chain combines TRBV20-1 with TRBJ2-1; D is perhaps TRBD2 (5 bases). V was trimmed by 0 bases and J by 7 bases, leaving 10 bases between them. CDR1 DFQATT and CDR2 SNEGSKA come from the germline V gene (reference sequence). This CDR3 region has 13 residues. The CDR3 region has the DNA TGCAGTGCTAGAGATGGGCTAGCAAATGAGCAGTTCTTC. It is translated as CSARDGLANEQFF.

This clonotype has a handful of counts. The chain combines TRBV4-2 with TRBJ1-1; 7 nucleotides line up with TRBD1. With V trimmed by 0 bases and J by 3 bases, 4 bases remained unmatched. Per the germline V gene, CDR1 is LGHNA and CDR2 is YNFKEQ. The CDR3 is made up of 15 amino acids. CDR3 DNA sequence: TGTGCCAGCAGCCAAGACCCCGACAGGGACACTGAAGCTTTCTTT. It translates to CASSQDPDRDTEAFF.

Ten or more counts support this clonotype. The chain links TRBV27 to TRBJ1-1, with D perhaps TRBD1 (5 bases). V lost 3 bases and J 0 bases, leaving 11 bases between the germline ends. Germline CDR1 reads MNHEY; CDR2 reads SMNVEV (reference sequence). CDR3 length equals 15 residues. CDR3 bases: TGTGCCAGCAGTTTGTGGGGCAGATTGAACACTGAAGCTTTCTTT. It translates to CASSLWGRLNTEAFF.

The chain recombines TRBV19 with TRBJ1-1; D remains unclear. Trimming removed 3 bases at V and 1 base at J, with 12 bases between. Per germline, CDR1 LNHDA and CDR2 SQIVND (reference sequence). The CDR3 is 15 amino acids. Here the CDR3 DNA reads TGTGCCAGTAGTATTCGCGCAAAGGGGAACACTGAAGCTTTCTTT. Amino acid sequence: CASSIRAKGNTEAFF.

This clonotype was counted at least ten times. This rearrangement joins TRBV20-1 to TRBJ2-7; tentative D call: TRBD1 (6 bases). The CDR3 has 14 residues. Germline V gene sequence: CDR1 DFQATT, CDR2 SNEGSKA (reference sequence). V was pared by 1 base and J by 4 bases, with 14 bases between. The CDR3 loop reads CSARVAGEVYEQYF. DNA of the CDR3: TGCAGTGCTAGAGTGGCAGGGGAAGTTTACGAGCAGTACTTC.

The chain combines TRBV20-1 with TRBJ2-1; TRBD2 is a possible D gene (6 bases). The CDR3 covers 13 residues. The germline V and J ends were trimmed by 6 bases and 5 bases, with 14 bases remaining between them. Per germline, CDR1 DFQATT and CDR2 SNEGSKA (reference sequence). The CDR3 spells CSASLAINNEQFF. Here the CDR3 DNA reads TGCAGTGCCAGCCTAGCGATTAACAATGAGCAGTTCTTC.

CDR3 coding DNA: TGCGCCAGCAGCTTGGTAGGACAGGGCTCTGGGGCCAACGTCCTGACTTTC. This sequence encodes CASSLVGQGSGANVLTF. The rearrangement uses TRBV5-1 and TRBJ2-6; 8 nucleotides align to TRBD1. The germline CDR1 and CDR2 sequences are SGHRS and YFSETQ. V shed 0 bases and J 0 bases; nucleotides not matched to a gene: 2. This CDR3 has 17 residues.

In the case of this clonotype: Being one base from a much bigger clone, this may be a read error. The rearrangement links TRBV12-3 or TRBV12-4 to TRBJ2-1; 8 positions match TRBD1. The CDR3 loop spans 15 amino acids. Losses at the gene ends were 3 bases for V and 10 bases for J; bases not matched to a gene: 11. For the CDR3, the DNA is TGTGCCAGCAGTTTCCGGACAGGGATAACCTACGAGCAGTTCTTC. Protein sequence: CASSFRTGITYEQFF.

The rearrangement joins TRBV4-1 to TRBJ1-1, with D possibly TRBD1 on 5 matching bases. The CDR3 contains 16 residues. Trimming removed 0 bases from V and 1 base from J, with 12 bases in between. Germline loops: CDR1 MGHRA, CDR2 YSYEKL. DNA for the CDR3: TGCGCCAGCAGCCAAGAAGGTAACAGGAGGAACACTGAAGCTTTCTTT. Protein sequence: CASSQEGNRRNTEAFF.

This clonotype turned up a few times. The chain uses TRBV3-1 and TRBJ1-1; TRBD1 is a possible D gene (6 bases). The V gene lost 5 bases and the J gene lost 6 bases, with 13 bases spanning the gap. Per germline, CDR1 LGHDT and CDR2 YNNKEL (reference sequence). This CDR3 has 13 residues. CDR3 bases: TGTGCCAGCAGCGTACAGGGTGTTCCTGAAGCTTTCTTT. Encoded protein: CASSVQGVPEAFF.